The clone carrying this T cell receptor (beta chain) was picked up many times. Its matching antigen is unknown. From the germline J gene comes the end of the CDR3, since the read stops 3 residues before it. This entry belongs to a study of T cell clonality in common variable immunodeficiency. Study-level findings and limits: Compared with healthy controls, CVID subjects showed increased TCRbeta clonality, mostly in about a third. Common variable immunodeficiency TCR beta sequences reportedly had fewer deletions and N-nucleotide insertions. Repertoire-complication correlations in CVID were limited by patient heterogeneity.

The V and J ends lost 1 base and 5 bases, in that order; junction bases with no gene match: 6. This CDR3 spans 16 amino acids. CDR1 MGHRA and CDR2 YSYEKL come from the germline V gene. Repertoires were generated with immunoSEQ multiplex PCR, while TCRdb's copy carries only in-frame clones and drops some. This sample comprises approximately 81,000 clones, none seen once only. The rearrangement uses TRBV4-1 and TRBJ2-3; 10 nucleotides match TRBD2. This sequence originates from a person aged 18 to 75 in good health. Sequenced sample: peripheral blood mononuclear cells. The DNA read from the CDR3 is TGCGCCAGCAGCCAAGTCGCTAGCGGGAGTATAGATACG. As protein: CASSQVASGSIDT. The CDR3 as a whole reads CASSQVASGSIDTQYF.